This T cell receptor beta chain came from a study of naive and memory T cell subsets. The beta constant-region primer was an equimolar mix of two oligonucleotides covering TRBC1 and TRBC2. A 12-nucleotide UMI and the SP2 primer were added to the cDNA 3' end by oligonucleotide ligation. Nested alpha and beta constant-region primers with the SP2 primer drove four PCR rounds on ligated cDNA. One entry per CDR3 protein results from TCRdb running MiXCR on the UMI-ligation and nested PCR reads. The table includes 120,000 to 150,000 distinct CDR3 sequences, 15% to 20% detected once. The clonotype was recovered from a human donor in good health. Input material: naive CD4+ T cells from blood.

The CDR3, as DNA: TGTGCCAGTAGTACCCCGGGACAGGCGAACTATGGCTACACCTTC. This sequence encodes CASSTPGQANYGYTF. The rearrangement uses TRBV19 and TRBJ1-2; 8 bases line up with TRBD1. The V gene's germline CDR1 is LNHDA and CDR2 SQIVND (reference sequence). CDR3 length equals 15 residues. J was trimmed by 2 bases and V by 4 bases; bases with no gene match: 6. The full variable domain, rest sourced from reference TRBV19 and TRBJ1-2, is DGGITQSPKYLFRKEGQNVTLSCEQNLNHDAMYWYRQDPGQGLRLIYYSQIVNDFQKGDIAEGYSVSREKKESFPLTVTSAQKNPTAFYLCASSTPGQANYGYTFGSGTRLTVV.